This passage covers 23 T cell receptor beta chains from one sample sequenced in a study of blood T cells in healthy people across ages. With a J-beta primer mix and a sample-barcoded 5' primer, a second PCR ran about 6 to 11 cycles. Via MiXCR, TCRdb re-called the 5' RACE reads, giving one row per CDR3 protein. The data show about 800,000 distinct CDR3 sequences, around 25% seen once. These same records also appear under a second study, on T cells of mothers and their children.

Sequenced material: blood. The receptors originated from a boy aged 5-17 years in good health.

The rearrangement uses TRBV12-3 or TRBV12-4 and TRBJ2-1, with TRBD1 as a possible D gene (7 bases). Trimming removed 3 bases at V and 9 bases at J, with 18 bases between. The CDR3 length is 15 residues. The CDR3 DNA reads TGTGCCAGCAGTTTTGGCCAGGGGGGTACAGGTGAGCAGTTCTTC. It specifies CASSFGQGGTGEQFF.

This clonotype was observed at least ten times. This chain joins TRBV12-3 or TRBV12-4 and TRBJ2-5; the D is unclear. The CDR3 length is 15 residues. V was trimmed by 2 bases and J by 7 bases, leaving 17 bases between them. This CDR3 reads CASSLLAGQSGTQYF. CDR3 bases: TGTGCCAGCAGTTTACTCGCCGGTCAATCGGGGACCCAGTACTTC.

The genes are TRBV29-1 and TRBJ2-3; no clear D gene. Germline CDR1 is SQVTM and CDR2 is ANQGSEA. The CDR3 spans 12 residues. V dropped 0 bases and J dropped 5 bases, with 6 bases sitting between them. The CDR3 loop is CSVEDLRDTQYF. The CDR3 DNA follows: TGCAGCGTTGAAGATCTGAGAGATACGCAGTATTTT.

The chain recombines TRBV5-6 with TRBJ1-4; the D gene is possibly TRBD1 (5 bases). Trimming took off 5 bases at V and 4 bases at J, with 18 bases between the two ends. In germline, CDR1 is SGHDT, CDR2 YYEEEE. The CDR3 spans 16 residues. CDR3 coding DNA: TGTGCCAGCAGTCAAGACAGCCCGACTATTAATGAAAAACTGTTTTTT. Amino acids: CASSQDSPTINEKLFF.

This clonotype was detected only a few times. J is TRBJ2-1 and V is TRBV7-9, with 13 bases aligning to TRBD2. Trimming cost V 1 base and J 10 bases; bases outside gene matches: 7. This CDR3 spans 16 amino acids. The germline CDR1 and CDR2 sequences are SEHNR and FQNEAQ (reference sequence). The CDR3 DNA sequence: TGTGCCAGCAGCTTAGGGACTAGCGGGAGAACTGGGGAGCAGTTCTTC. Its translation: CASSLGTSGRTGEQFF.

The chain uses TRBV10-3 and TRBJ1-5, with a tentative D call TRBD1 (5 bases). This CDR3 has 15 amino acids. Trimming pared 3 bases from V and 5 bases from J, leaving 14 bases between. Germline CDR1 is ENHRY and CDR2 is SYGVKD. CDR3 amino acids: CAISDSTRGDQPQHF. Written as DNA, the CDR3 is TGTGCCATCAGTGATTCCACCCGGGGCGATCAGCCCCAGCATTTT.

The genes are TRBV4-2 and TRBJ2-7, with D possibly TRBD1 on 6 matching bases. Germline V gene data show CDR1 as LGHNA and CDR2 as YNFKEQ. The CDR3 is 17 residues long. Trimming took off 0 bases at V and 0 bases at J, with 15 bases between the two ends. The CDR3 DNA sequence: TGTGCCAGCAGCCAAGAGAGGGGGACCCCGGTCTCCTACGAGCAGTACTTC. Its translation is CASSQERGTPVSYEQYF.

The chain has TRBV27 and TRBJ1-2; 7 bases are a match to TRBD1. Unmatched junction bases numbered 4, after V lost 10 bases and J lost 5 bases. Germline V gives CDR1 MNHEY, CDR2 SMNVEV (reference sequence). CDR3 length: 11 residues. The CDR3 sequence: CATSRGYGYTF. In nucleotides, the CDR3 is TGTGCCACGAGCAGGGGGTATGGCTACACCTTC.

This clonotype turned up a few times. This chain uses TRBV7-3 with TRBJ2-1, with D tentatively TRBD2 (6 bases). Germline values: CDR1 SGHTA, CDR2 FQGTGA. Trimming took 3 bases from V and 4 from J, leaving 13 bases between them. The CDR3 is 15 residues long. The CDR3 DNA reads as TGTGCCAGCAGCTTTAGCGGCCCTACTTACAATGAGCAGTTCTTC. It encodes CASSFSGPTYNEQFF.

With respect to this clonotype: Germline and junction disagree at one end, which may indicate a read error. The chain links TRBV7-6 to TRBJ1-1; 7 nucleotides match TRBD1. CDR3 length equals 16 residues. Germline loops: CDR1 SGHVS, CDR2 FNYEAQ. The CDR3 loop is CASSLVVDRLNTEVFF. CDR3 nucleotides: TGTGCCAGCAGCCTCGTGGTGGACAGGTTGAACACTGAAGTTTTCTTT. Full variable domain (outside the CDR3, taken from reference TRBV7-6 and TRBJ1-1): GAGVSQSPRYKVTKRGQDVALRCDPISGHVSLYWYRQALGQGPEFLTYFNYEAQQDKSGLPNDRFSAERPEGSISTLTIQRTEQRDSAMYRCASSLVVDRLNTEVFFGQGTRLTVV.

This clonotype came up a few times. V usage is TRBV15 and J usage is TRBJ1-4, with D perhaps TRBD1 (6 bases). The CDR3 sequence is 17 residues long. V was cut by 5 bases and J by 8 bases, with 24 bases left in between. Germline V CDR1 and CDR2: LNHNV, YYDKDF (reference sequence). DNA for the CDR3: TGTGCCACCAGCGGAGGATCCTGGGGCAGGGGCCCCGAAAAACTGTTTTTT. Translating gives CATSGGSWGRGPEKLFF.

The chain is built from TRBV7-9 and TRBJ2-7; TRBD1 matches 7 bases. The CDR3 has 14 amino acids. V was pared by 5 bases and J by 11 bases, with 15 bases of the junction left unmatched. CDR1 and CDR2 from the germline V gene are SEHNR and FQNEAQ (reference sequence). This CDR3 reads CASSEAGTANSKYF. The CDR3 region has the DNA TGTGCCAGCAGCGAGGCCGGGACAGCCAACTCAAAGTACTTC.

The chain has TRBV10-3 and TRBJ2-2; 10 bases map to TRBD1. The V gene end was trimmed by 8 bases and the J gene end by 3 bases; junction bases not matched to a gene: 0. Per the germline V gene, CDR1 is ENHRY and CDR2 is SYGVKD. This CDR3 comprises 13 residues. For the CDR3, the DNA is TGTGCCATCGGGACAGGGGACACCGGGGAGCTGTTTTTT. It translates to CAIGTGDTGELFF.

This chain links TRBV7-2 with TRBJ2-7; 8 positions match TRBD2. With V trimmed by 5 bases and J by 1 base, 7 bases remained unmatched. Germline V gene sequence: CDR1 SGHTA, CDR2 FQGNSA. This CDR3 is 15 amino acids long. The CDR3 is CASSTQSGSSYEQYF. Written as DNA, the CDR3 is TGTGCCAGCAGCACACAGAGCGGGAGTTCCTACGAGCAGTACTTC.

This clonotype was counted only a few times. The chain joins TRBV12-3 or TRBV12-4 to TRBJ2-1; D is unclear. CDR3 length equals 11 residues. Between the trimmed V and J ends, which lost 6 bases and 8 bases, there was a span of 8 bases. The CDR3 DNA sequence: TGTGCCAGCAGGCTTATGGATGAGCAGTTCTTC. Encoded protein: CASRLMDEQFF.

This clonotype turned up a few times. The rearrangement uses TRBV15 and TRBJ2-1; tentatively, D is TRBD1 (6 bases). V lost 6 bases, J lost 0 bases, and 18 bases lay in between. From germline, CDR1 is LNHNV and CDR2 YYDKDF (reference sequence). The CDR3 contains 17 residues. The CDR3 region is CATRRDITFSSYNEQFF. The CDR3 region has the DNA TGTGCCACCAGGAGGGACATAACATTTAGCTCCTACAATGAGCAGTTCTTC.

The rearrangement joins TRBV3-1 to TRBJ2-5, with D perhaps being TRBD1 or TRBD2 (6 bases each). Germline assignment: CDR1 LGHDT and CDR2 YNNKEL (reference sequence). V was clipped by 3 bases and J by 5 bases, with 16 bases between them. The CDR3 spans 15 residues. CDR3 nucleotides: TGTGCCAGCAGCCACGAACAGGGACTTTTGGAGACCCAGTACTTC. This codes for CASSHEQGLLETQYF.

This clonotype appeared a few times. The chain has TRBV10-2 and TRBJ2-5, with 7 positions matching TRBD2. J lost 6 bases, V lost 7 bases, and 8 bases had no gene match. Germline assignment: CDR1 WSHSY and CDR2 SAAADI. There are 13 residues in the CDR3. The CDR3 bases are TGCGCCAGCACCTTCGGCGGGGGACAGACCCAGTACTTC. Its protein product is CASTFGGGQTQYF.

In nucleotides, the CDR3 is TGTGCCAGCAGTTACTCGGCCGGCTTGGATGGCTACACCTTC. It translates to CASSYSAGLDGYTF. The gene calls are TRBV6-5 and TRBJ1-2; D is unresolved. CDR3 length equals 14 residues. The V end lost 0 bases, the J end lost 6 bases, and 11 bases lay between the germline ends. Germline lookup yields CDR1 MNHEY and CDR2 SVGAGI.

This clonotype turned up a few times. The chain is built from TRBV19 and TRBJ2-1; TRBD1 might be the D (5 bases). Matching the DNA end better, TRBJ2-5 makes the J call doubtful. CDR1 and CDR2 (germline): LNHDA, SQIVND (reference sequence). The CDR3 is 17 amino acids. The CDR3 loop is CASSITHVARVQETQYF. As DNA, the CDR3 is TGTGCCAGTAGTATAACGCATGTGGCCAGGGTGCAAGAGACCCAGTACTTC.

The rearrangement joins TRBV20-1 to TRBJ2-5; 9 bases align to TRBD1. The end of the DNA aligns better with TRBJ2-1, so the J call may be wrong. The CDR3 is made up of 13 amino acids. Germline-derived CDR1 and CDR2 are DFQATT and SNEGSKA (reference sequence). In DNA form, the CDR3 reads TGCAGTGCCGTGGGAGGGACAGGGCCTGAGCAGTTCTTC. Protein product: CSAVGGTGPEQFF.

The chain links TRBV7-9 to TRBJ2-5; the match to TRBD1 covers 9 bases. The junction had 4 bases not matched to a gene; V was cut back by 5 bases and J by 3 bases. Per germline, CDR1 SEHNR and CDR2 FQNEAQ (reference sequence). CDR3 size: 14 residues. CDR3 bases: TGTGCCAGCAGCGATGGGACAGGGAAAGAGACCCAGTACTTC. It is translated as CASSDGTGKETQYF. Using reference TRBV7-9 and TRBJ2-5 for the parts outside the CDR3, the full variable domain is DTGVSQNPRHKITKRGQNVTFRCDPISEHNRLYWYRQTLGQGPEFLTYFQNEAQLEKSRLLSDRFSAERPKGSFSTLEIQRTEQGDSAMYLCASSDGTGKETQYFGPGTRLLVL.

As concerns this clonotype: This clone may be a read error of a much larger clone one base away. The chain employs TRBV7-9 and TRBJ2-6; TRBD1 matches 7 bases. Germline CDR1 is SEHNR and CDR2 is FQNEAQ (reference sequence). The CDR3 is 16 amino acids. The CDR3 sequence is CANSDTTGSGANVLTF. The CDR3 nucleotides are TGTGCCAACAGCGACACGACAGGGAGTGGGGCCAACGTCCTGACTTTC.